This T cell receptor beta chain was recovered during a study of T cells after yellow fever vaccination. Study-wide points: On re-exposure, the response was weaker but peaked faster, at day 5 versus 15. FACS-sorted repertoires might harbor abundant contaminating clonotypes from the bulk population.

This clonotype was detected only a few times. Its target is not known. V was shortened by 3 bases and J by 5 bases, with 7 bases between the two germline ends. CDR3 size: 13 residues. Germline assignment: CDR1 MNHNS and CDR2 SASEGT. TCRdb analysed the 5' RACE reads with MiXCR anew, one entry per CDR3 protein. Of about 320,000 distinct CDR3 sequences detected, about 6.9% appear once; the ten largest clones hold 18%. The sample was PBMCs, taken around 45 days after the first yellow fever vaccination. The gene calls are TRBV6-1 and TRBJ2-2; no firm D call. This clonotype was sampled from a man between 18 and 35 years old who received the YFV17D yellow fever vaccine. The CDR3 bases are TGTGCCAGCAGTGACAGTCTTACCGGGGAGCTGTTTTTT. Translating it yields CASSDSLTGELFF.